This T cell receptor (beta chain) was profiled in a study of cytotoxic CD8 clonotypes in ibrutinib-treated CLL. Study overall: After median 68 months, about 14 stayed in remission, approximately 12 progressed; responses around 24 partial, 2 complete. Response sampling took place at median roughly 12 months of treatment, range 6 to 36.

Findings and limits, study-wide: At the start, clonality exceeded age-matched healthy donors and followed circulating CD8+ T-cell counts.

As for this clone: The antigen remains unidentified.

TCRdb keeps only in-frame clones here, not all; method: immunoSEQ multiplex PCR. The sample has fewer than 90,000 clones; 86% are singletons. The germline V gene encodes CDR1 SGHDT and CDR2 YYEEEE. The length of the CDR3 is 14 residues. V lost 1 base and J 5 bases, leaving 9 bases between the germline ends. The receptor was derived from a human donor with chronic lymphocytic leukemia. The chain employs TRBV5-6 and TRBJ1-4; D gene ambiguous. The sequenced sample was PBMCs, obtained before ibrutinib treatment. CDR3 nucleotide sequence: TGTGCCAGCAGCTTGAGGGTACCGAATGAAAAACTGTTTTTT. Translation: CASSLRVPNEKLFF.